This T cell receptor (beta chain) is drawn from a study of cytomegalovirus exposure and HLA in healthy donors. This clone is medium-sized in the sample. Its target is not known. With 60 Vbeta and 13 Jbeta primers, the PCR was carried out. The assay was immunoSEQ multiplex PCR, and TCRdb's table has in-frame clones only and misses some. The sample consists of just over 200,000 clones, 82% of them appearing once. This CDR3 is 14 amino acids long. Germline CDR1 reads MNHEY; CDR2 reads SMNVEV (reference sequence). V was pared by 10 bases and J by 5 bases, with 10 bases of the junction left unmatched. The study, taken as a whole, reports: Some TCR beta chains (roughly 150 of them) were listed as cytomegalovirus-associated. The Asian-associated ancestry cluster reportedly had fewer N-insertions than the approximately 670-donor mean in a later analysis.

This receptor was taken from a woman in her thirties or forties in good health and CMV-seronegative. The chain is built from TRBV27 and TRBJ1-1; TRBD1 matches at 10 bases. The sequencing sample was made of PBMCs. For the CDR3, the DNA is TGTGCCACCTCTCGGACAGGGGGTATGACTGAAGCTTTCTTT. This sequence encodes CATSRTGGMTEAFF.